What follows is one TCR beta chain and its context. Data came from immunoSEQ multiplex PCR; TCRdb stores just in-frame clones and leaves some out. The data contain roughly 24,000 clones, 87% of them singletons. The data belong to a study of T cell changes during pregnancy in multiple sclerosis. This clonotype originated in a female donor with multiple sclerosis, enrolled in a pregnancy study. Sample: CD8+ T cells from peripheral blood mononuclear cells, taken after pregnancy.

The CDR3 protein is CASSPRTVAEQYF. The CDR3 bases are TGCGCCAGCAGCCCACGGACTGTCGCGGAGCAGTACTTC. The chain recombines TRBV5-1 with TRBJ2-7; D may be TRBD2 (5 bases). Between the trimmed V and J ends, which lost 4 bases and 7 bases, there was a span of 15 bases. This CDR3 has 13 amino acids. Germline CDR1 is SGHRS and CDR2 is YFSETQ.